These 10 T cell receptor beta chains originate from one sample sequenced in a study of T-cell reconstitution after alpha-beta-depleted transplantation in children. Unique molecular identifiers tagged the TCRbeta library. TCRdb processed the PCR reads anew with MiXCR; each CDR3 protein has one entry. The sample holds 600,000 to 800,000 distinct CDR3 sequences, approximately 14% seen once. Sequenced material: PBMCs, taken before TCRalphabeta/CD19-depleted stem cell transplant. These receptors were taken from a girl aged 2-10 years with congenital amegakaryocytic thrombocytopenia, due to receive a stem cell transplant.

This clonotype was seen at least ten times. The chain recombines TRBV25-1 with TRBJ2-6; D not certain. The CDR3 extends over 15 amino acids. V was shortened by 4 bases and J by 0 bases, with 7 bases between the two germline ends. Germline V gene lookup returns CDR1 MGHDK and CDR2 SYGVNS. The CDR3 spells CASSAGSSGANVLTF. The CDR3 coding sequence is TGTGCCAGCAGTGCCGGTAGCTCTGGGGCCAACGTCCTGACTTTC.

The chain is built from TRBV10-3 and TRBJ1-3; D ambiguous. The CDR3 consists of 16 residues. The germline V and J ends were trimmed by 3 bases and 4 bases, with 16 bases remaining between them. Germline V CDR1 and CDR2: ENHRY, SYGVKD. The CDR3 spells CAISERRTFAGNTIYF. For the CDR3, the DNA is TGTGCCATCAGTGAACGGCGGACGTTCGCGGGAAACACCATATATTTT.

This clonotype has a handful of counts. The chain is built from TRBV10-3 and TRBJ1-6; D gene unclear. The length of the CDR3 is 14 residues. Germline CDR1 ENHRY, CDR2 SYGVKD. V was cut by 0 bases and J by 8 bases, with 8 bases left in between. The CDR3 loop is CAISESPVDSPLHF. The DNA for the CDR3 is TGTGCCATCAGTGAGTCGCCCGTGGATTCACCCCTCCACTTT.

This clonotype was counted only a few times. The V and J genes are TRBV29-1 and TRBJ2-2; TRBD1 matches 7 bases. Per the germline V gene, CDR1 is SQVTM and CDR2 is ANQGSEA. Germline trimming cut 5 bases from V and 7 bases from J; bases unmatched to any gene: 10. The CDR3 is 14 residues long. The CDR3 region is CSVRLQGYFGELFF. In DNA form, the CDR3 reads TGCAGCGTTCGTTTACAGGGGTATTTCGGGGAGCTGTTTTTT.

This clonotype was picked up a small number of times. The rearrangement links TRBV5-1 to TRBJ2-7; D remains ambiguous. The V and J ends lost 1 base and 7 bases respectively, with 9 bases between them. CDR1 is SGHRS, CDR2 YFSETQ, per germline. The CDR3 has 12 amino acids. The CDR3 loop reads CASSLYGWEQYF. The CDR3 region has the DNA TGCGCCAGCAGCTTGTACGGGTGGGAGCAGTACTTC.

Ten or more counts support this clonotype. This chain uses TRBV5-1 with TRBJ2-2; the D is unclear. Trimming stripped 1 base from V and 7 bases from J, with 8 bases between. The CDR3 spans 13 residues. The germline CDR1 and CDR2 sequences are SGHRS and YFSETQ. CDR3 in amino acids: CASSLNGFGELFF. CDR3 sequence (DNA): TGCGCCAGCAGCTTGAATGGGTTCGGGGAGCTGTTTTTT.

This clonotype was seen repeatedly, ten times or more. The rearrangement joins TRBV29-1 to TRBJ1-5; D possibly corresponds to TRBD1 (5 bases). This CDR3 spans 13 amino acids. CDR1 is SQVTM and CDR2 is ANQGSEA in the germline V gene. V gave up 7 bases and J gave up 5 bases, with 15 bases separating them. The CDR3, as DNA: TGCAGCGCCAGTGACAGAGCAGATCAGCCCCAGCATTTT. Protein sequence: CSASDRADQPQHF.

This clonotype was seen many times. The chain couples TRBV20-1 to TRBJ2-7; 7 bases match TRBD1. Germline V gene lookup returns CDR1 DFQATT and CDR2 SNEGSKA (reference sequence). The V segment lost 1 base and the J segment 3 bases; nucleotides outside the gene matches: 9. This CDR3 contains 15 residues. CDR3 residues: CSARGWRQGYYEQYF. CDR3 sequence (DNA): TGCAGTGCTAGAGGATGGAGACAGGGTTACTACGAGCAGTACTTC.

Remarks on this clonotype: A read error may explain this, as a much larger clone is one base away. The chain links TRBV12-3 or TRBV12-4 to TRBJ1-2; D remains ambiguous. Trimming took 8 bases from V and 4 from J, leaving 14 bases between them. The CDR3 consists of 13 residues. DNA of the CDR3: TGTGCCAGCTGGGCCGCAAGTGGCTATGGCTACACCTTC. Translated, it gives CASWAASGYGYTF.

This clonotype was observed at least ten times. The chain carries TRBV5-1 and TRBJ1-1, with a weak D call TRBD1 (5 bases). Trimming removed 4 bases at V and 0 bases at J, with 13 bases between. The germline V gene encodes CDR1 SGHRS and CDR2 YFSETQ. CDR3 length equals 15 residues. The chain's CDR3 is CASSPTAYMNTEAFF. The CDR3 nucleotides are TGCGCCAGCAGCCCGACAGCATACATGAACACTGAAGCTTTCTTT.